This TCR beta chain was sequenced during a study of T cells after yellow fever vaccination. The CDR3 totals 11 residues. J gave up 7 bases and V 10 bases, and 7 bases lay outside the gene matches. The germline V gene encodes CDR1 WSHSY and CDR2 SAAADI. TCRdb passed the 5' RACE reads through MiXCR, listing each CDR3 protein once. The table shows about 63,000 distinct CDR3 sequences, with approximately 7% occurring only once. This clonotype was seen ten or more times. The sequence came from a man aged 25-45 years who received the YFV17D yellow fever vaccine. This sample comprised CD8+ T cells sorted from PBMCs, obtained 15 days after the yellow fever booster vaccination. This chain uses TRBV10-2 with TRBJ2-7, with TRBD2 matching over 7 bases. In DNA form, the CDR3 reads TGCGCCACCGGGGTGGGGGGGGAGCAGTACTTC. Translated, it gives CATGVGGEQYF.